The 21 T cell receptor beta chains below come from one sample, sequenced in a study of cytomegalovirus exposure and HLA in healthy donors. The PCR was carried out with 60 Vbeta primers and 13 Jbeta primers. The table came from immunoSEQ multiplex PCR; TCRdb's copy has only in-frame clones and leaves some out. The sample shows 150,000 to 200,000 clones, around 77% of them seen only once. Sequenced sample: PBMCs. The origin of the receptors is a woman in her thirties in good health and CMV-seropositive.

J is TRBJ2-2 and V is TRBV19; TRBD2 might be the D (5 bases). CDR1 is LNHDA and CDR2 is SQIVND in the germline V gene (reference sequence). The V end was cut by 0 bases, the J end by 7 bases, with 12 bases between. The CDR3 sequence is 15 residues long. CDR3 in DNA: TGTGCCAGTAGTATAGAGCTAGCTCGGGGCGGGGAGCTGTTTTTT. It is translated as CASSIELARGGELFF.

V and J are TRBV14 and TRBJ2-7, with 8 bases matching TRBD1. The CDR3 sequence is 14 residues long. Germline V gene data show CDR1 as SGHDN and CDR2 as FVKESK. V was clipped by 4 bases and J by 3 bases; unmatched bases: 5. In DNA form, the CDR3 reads TGTGCCAGCAGCCCTCGGACAGGGAGCTACGAGCAGTACTTC. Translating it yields CASSPRTGSYEQYF. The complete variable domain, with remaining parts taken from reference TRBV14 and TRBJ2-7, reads EAGVTQFPSHSVIEKGQTVTLRCDPISGHDNLYWYRRVMGKEIKFLLHFVKESKQDESGMPNNRFLAERTGGTYSTLKVQPAELEDSGVYFCASSPRTGSYEQYFGPGTRLTVT.

The CDR3 loop is CASSPTGTGLLSGNTIYF. Written as DNA, the CDR3 is TGTGCCAGCAGCCCGACCGGGACAGGACTTCTCTCTGGAAACACCATATATTTT. The chain uses TRBV5-6 and TRBJ1-3, with TRBD1 matching 8 bases. The length of the CDR3 is 18 residues. With V trimmed by 4 bases and J by 0 bases, 12 bases remained unmatched. The germline V gene encodes CDR1 SGHDT and CDR2 YYEEEE.

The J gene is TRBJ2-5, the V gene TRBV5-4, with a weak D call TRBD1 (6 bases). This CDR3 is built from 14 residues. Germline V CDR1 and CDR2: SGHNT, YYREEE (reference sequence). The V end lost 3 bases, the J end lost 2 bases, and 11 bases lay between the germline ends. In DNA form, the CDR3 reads TGTGCCAGCAGCTCAGGACAGAGACAAGAGACCCAGTACTTC. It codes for CASSSGQRQETQYF.

This CDR3 is CASSDGTGVYEQYF. CDR3 sequence (DNA): TGTGCCAGCAGTGACGGGACAGGGGTTTACGAGCAGTACTTC. The gene calls are TRBV6-1 and TRBJ2-7; 10 nucleotides match TRBD1. V trimming: 3 bases; J trimming: 4 bases; junction bases outside the gene matches: 3. CDR1 is MNHNS, CDR2 SASEGT, per germline. The CDR3 contains 14 residues.

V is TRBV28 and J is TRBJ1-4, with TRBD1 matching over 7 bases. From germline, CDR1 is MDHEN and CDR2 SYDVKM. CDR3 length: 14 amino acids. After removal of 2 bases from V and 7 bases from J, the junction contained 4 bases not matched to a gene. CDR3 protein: CASSLDRVGEKLFF. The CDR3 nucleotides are TGTGCCAGCAGTTTAGACAGGGTCGGTGAAAAACTGTTTTTT. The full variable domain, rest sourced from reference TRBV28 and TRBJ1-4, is DVKVTQSSRYLVKRTGEKVFLECVQDMDHENMFWYRQDPGLGLRLIYFSYDVKMKEKGDIPEGYSVSREKKERFSLILESASTNQTSMYLCASSLDRVGEKLFFGSGTQLSVL.

The CDR3 region is CASSFIQGIDQPQHF. As DNA, the CDR3 is TGTGCCAGCAGTTTCATACAGGGGATTGATCAGCCCCAGCATTTT. The chain recombines TRBV28 with TRBJ1-5, with 7 bases that match TRBD1. CDR3 size: 15 residues. Germline trimming cut 3 bases from V and 5 bases from J; bases unmatched to any gene: 7. The germline gives CDR1 MDHEN, CDR2 SYDVKM.

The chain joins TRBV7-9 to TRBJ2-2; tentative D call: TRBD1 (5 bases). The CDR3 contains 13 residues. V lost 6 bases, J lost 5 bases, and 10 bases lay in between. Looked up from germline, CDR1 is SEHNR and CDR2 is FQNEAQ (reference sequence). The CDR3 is CASSFRETGELFF. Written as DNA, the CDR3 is TGTGCCAGCAGTTTCAGGGAAACCGGGGAGCTGTTTTTT.

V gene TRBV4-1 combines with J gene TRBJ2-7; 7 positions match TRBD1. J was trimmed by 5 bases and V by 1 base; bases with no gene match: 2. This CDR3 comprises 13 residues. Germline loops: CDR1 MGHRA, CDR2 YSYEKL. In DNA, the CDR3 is TGCGCCAGCAGCCAAGTAGGGGGCAACGAGCAGTACTTC. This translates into CASSQVGGNEQYF.

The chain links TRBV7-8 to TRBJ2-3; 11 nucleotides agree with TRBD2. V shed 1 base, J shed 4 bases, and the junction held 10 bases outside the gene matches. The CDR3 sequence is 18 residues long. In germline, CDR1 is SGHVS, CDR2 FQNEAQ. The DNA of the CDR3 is TGTGCCAGCAGCTTAGTCCTAGCGGGGGGCGGTATTCCAGATACGCAGTATTTT. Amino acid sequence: CASSLVLAGGGIPDTQYF.

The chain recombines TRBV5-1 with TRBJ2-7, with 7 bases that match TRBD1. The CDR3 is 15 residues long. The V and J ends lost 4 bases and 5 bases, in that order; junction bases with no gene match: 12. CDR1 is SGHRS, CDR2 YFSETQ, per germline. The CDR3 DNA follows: TGCGCCAGCAGCGTTTTAGGGGGCGGAAGAAACGAGCAGTACTTC. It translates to CASSVLGGGRNEQYF.

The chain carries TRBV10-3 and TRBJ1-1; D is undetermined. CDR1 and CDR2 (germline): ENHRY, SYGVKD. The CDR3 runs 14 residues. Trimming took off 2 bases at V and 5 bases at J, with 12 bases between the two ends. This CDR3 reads CAISESRSGTEAFF. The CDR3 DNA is TGTGCCATCAGTGAGAGCAGGTCGGGAACTGAAGCTTTCTTT.

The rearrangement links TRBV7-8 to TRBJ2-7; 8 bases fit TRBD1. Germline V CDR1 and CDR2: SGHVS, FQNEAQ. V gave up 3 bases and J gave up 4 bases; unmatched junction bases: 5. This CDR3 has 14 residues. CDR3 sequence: CASSFGTGAYEQYF. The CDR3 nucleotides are TGTGCCAGCAGCTTTGGGACAGGTGCTTACGAGCAGTACTTC.

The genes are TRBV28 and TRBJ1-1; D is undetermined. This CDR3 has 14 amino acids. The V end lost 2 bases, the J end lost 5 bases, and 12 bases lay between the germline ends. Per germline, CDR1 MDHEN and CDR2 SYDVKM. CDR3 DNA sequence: TGTGCCAGCAGTTTACCGGGGTCTAGGACTGAAGCTTTCTTT. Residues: CASSLPGSRTEAFF.

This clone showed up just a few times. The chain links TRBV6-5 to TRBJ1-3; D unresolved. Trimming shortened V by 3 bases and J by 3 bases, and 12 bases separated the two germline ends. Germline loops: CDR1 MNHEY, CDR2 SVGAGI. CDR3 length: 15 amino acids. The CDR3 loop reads CASSYEYSLGNTIYF. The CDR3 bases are TGTGCCAGCAGTTATGAGTACTCTCTTGGAAACACCATATATTTT.

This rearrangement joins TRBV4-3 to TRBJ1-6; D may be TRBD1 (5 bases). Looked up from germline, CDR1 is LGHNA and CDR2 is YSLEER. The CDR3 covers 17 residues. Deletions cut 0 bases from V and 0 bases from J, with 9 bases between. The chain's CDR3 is CASSQERGSSYNSPLHF. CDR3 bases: TGCGCCAGCAGCCAAGAACGGGGGAGCTCCTATAATTCACCCCTCCACTTT.

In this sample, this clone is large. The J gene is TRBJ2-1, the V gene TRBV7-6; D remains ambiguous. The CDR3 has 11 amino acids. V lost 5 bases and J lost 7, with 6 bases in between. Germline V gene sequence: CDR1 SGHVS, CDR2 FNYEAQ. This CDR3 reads CASSDTNEQFF. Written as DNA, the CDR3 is TGTGCCAGCAGCGATACTAATGAGCAGTTCTTC.

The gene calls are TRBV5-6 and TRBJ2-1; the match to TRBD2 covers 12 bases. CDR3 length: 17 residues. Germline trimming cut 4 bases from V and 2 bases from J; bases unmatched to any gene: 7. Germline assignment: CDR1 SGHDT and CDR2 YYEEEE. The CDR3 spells CASSSRTSGDAYNEQFF. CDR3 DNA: TGTGCCAGCAGCAGCAGGACTAGCGGGGATGCCTACAATGAGCAGTTCTTC.

The CDR3 sequence is CSAQPGYGQPQHF. The CDR3 region has the DNA TGCAGCGCACAACCGGGGTATGGACAGCCCCAGCATTTT. The rearrangement links TRBV29-1 to TRBJ1-5; D is ambiguous. This CDR3 has 13 residues. Germline CDR1 and CDR2: SQVTM and ANQGSEA. V was pared by 7 bases and J by 7 bases, with 17 bases between.

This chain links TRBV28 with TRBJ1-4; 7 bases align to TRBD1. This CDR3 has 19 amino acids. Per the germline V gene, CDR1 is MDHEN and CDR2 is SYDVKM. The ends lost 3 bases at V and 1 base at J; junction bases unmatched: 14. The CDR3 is CASSFAAFRRGRTNEKLFF. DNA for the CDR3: TGTGCCAGCAGTTTCGCGGCATTTCGAAGGGGGCGAACTAATGAAAAACTGTTTTTT.

CDR3 in amino acids: CASSFGRDRGYTF. The CDR3 DNA reads TGTGCCAGCAGCTTCGGACGGGATCGAGGCTACACCTTC. The rearrangement joins TRBV13 to TRBJ1-2; D ambiguous. Germline CDR1 reads PRHDT; CDR2 reads FYEKMQ (reference sequence). There are 13 residues in the CDR3. Trimming removed 3 bases at V and 8 bases at J, with 13 bases between. Together with reference TRBV13 and TRBJ1-2, the CDR3 gives the full variable domain: AAGVIQSPRHLIKEKRETATLKCYPIPRHDTVYWYQQGPGQDPQFLISFYEKMQSDKGSIPDRFSAQQFSDYHSELNMSSLELGDSALYFCASSFGRDRGYTFGSGTRLTVV.